This T cell receptor (beta chain) was identified during a study of T cell clonality in common variable immunodeficiency. Study-wide points: CVID subjects showed higher TCRbeta clonality than healthy controls. Authors noted CVID clonality's cause needs subpopulation repertoire sequencing.

Equal genomic DNA amounts from CVID and control samples were sequenced. Repertoires were generated with immunoSEQ multiplex PCR, while TCRdb's copy carries only in-frame clones and drops some. The data show about 60,000 clones, with none appearing a single time. Germline CDR1 LNHDA, CDR2 SQIVND (reference sequence). CDR3 length: 14 amino acids. Trimming left V 3 bases short and J 3 bases short, with 11 bases between. The sample holds many counts of this clone. Its antigen is not known. The CDR3 is cut off 3 residues early in the read; its end comes from the germline J gene. This TCR was recovered from a person aged 18 to 75 in good health. This chain uses TRBV19 with TRBJ2-5; possibly TRBD1 for D (5 bases). Sequenced material: peripheral blood mononuclear cells. CDR3 in amino acids: CASSIVGREETQYF. The CDR3 DNA, read in part, is TGTGCCAGTAGTATTGTGGGCAGGGAAGAGACC.